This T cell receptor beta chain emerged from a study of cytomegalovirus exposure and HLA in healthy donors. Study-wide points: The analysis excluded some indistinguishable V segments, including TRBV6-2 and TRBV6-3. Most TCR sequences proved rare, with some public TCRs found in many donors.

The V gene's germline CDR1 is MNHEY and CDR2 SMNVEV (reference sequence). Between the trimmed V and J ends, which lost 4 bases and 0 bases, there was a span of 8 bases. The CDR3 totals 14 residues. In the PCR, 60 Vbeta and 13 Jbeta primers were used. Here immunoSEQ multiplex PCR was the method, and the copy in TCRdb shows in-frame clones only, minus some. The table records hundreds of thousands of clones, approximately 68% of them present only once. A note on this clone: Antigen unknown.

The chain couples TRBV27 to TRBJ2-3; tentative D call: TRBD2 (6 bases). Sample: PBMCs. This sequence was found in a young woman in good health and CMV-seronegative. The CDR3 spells CASSSGTSTDTQYF. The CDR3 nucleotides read TGTGCCAGCAGTTCCGGGACTAGCACAGATACGCAGTATTTT.